This T cell receptor (beta chain) was sequenced in a study of CDR3 diversity in severe acne. TCRdb passed the PCR reads through MiXCR, listing each CDR3 protein once. The sample contains some 84,000 distinct CDR3 sequences, 51% of which appear only once. Germline V lookup: CDR1 DFQATT, CDR2 SNEGSKA (reference sequence). V was clipped by 0 bases and J by 5 bases; unmatched bases: 3. CDR3 size: 13 residues. This receptor was identified in a male donor in good health, without acne. Input material: blood. The chain carries TRBV20-1 and TRBJ2-7; 8 bases match TRBD2. Here the CDR3 DNA reads TGCAGTGCTAGAGAGGGAGCGGGAGACGAGCAGTACTTC. The encoded protein is CSAREGAGDEQYF.